These 8 T cell receptor beta chains came from one sample sequenced in a study of T cell responses to AZD1222 COVID-19 vaccine. The protocol was immunoSEQ multiplex PCR, while the TCRdb copy is restricted to in-frame clones and leaves out a portion. The sample has around 90,000 clones, about 90% seen once. The source material was peripheral blood, sampled on day 0 of MenACWY control vaccination. The receptors were sampled from an adult in good health.

The V and J genes are TRBV28 and TRBJ2-6, with 8 nucleotides matching TRBD2. Germline CDR1 reads MDHEN; CDR2 reads SYDVKM. This CDR3 comprises 15 residues. Trimming cost V 8 bases and J 2 bases; bases outside gene matches: 5. The CDR3 nucleotides read TGTGCCAGCGCCCACGGGGGGGCTGGGGCCAACGTCCTGACTTTC. Translation gives CASAHGGAGANVLTF.

J is TRBJ1-2 and V is TRBV10-3, with 8 bases fitting TRBD1. The CDR3 covers 14 residues. Germline lookup yields CDR1 ENHRY and CDR2 SYGVKD. V was pared by 4 bases and J by 3 bases, with 4 bases of the junction left unmatched. Here the CDR3 DNA reads TGTGCCATCAGTGCTCAGGGGGCCGACTATGGCTACACCTTC. Its translation: CAISAQGADYGYTF.

This rearrangement joins TRBV12-5 to TRBJ2-5; possibly TRBD2 for D (5 bases). Germline assignment: CDR1 LGHNT and CDR2 FRNRAP. The CDR3 is made up of 14 amino acids. Trimming shortened V by 7 bases and J by 7 bases, and 19 bases separated the two germline ends. The CDR3 here is CASARTPTDGTQYF. Written as DNA, the CDR3 is TGTGCTAGTGCCCGGACTCCGACCGATGGGACCCAGTACTTC.

The rearrangement links TRBV28 to TRBJ2-5; TRBD2 is a possible D gene (5 bases). CDR3 size: 16 residues. V lost 9 bases, J lost 0 bases, and 20 bases lay in between. The V gene's germline CDR1 is MDHEN and CDR2 SYDVKM. The CDR3 protein is CASNSRAVGYQETQYF. The CDR3 bases are TGTGCCAGTAACTCGCGGGCGGTGGGGTACCAAGAGACCCAGTACTTC.

The V gene is TRBV2, the J gene TRBJ2-7; D unclear. CDR3 length: 14 residues. The germline V gene encodes CDR1 SNHLY and CDR2 FYNNEI. Trimming took 1 base from V and 3 from J, leaving 10 bases between them. CDR3 in DNA: TGTGCCAGCAGTGAAGGCGGAGTCATCTACGAGCAGTACTTC. Its translation: CASSEGGVIYEQYF.

The genes are TRBV7-9 and TRBJ2-7; a weak D match, TRBD2 (5 bases). This CDR3 contains 13 residues. Deletions cut 2 bases from V and 7 bases from J, with 12 bases between. In germline, CDR1 is SEHNR, CDR2 FQNEAQ (reference sequence). The CDR3 region has the DNA TGTGCCAGCAGCTTACGACTAACTACGGAGCAGTACTTC. It is translated as CASSLRLTTEQYF.

The CDR3 DNA reads TGCAGCGTTGAATCGGGGGAAATTGCCTACACCTTC. Encoded protein: CSVESGEIAYTF. The chain joins TRBV29-1 to TRBJ1-2; TRBD1 is a possible D gene (5 bases). This CDR3 has 12 amino acids. Germline V gives CDR1 SQVTM, CDR2 ANQGSEA. With 2 bases removed from V and 10 bases from J, the gap between germline ends came to 14 bases.

This clone came up a few times. The CDR3 spells CASSRTGLAEQFF. The CDR3 DNA reads as TGTGCCAGCAGCCGGACGGGTTTAGCTGAGCAGTTCTTC. The genes are TRBV6-2 or TRBV6-3 and TRBJ2-1, with no clear D. Germline V gives CDR1 MNHEY, CDR2 SVGEGT. V lost 6 bases to trimming and J lost 9 bases, with 15 bases between them. The CDR3 is 13 residues long.